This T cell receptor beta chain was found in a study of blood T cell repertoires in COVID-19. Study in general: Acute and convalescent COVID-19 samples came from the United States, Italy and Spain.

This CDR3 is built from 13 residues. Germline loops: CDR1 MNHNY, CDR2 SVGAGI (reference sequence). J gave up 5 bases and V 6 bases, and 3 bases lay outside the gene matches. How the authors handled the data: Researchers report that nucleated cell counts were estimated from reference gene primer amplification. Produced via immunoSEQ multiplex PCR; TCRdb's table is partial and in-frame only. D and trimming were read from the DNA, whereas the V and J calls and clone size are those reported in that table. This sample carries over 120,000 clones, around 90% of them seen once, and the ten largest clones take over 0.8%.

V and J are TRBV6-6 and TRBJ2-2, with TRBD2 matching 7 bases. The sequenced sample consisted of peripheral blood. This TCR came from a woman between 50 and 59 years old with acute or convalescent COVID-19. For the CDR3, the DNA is TGTGCCAGCAGCCCCGGGGGGACCGGGGAGCTGTTTTTT. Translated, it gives CASSPGGTGELFF.